Listed below are T cell receptor beta chains from one sample, sequenced in a study of molecular identifiers for immune sequencing clone quantification. TCRdb analysed the PCR reads with MiXCR anew, one entry per CDR3 protein. The table records 90,000 to 120,000 distinct CDR3 sequences, roughly a third of them present only once. Sequencing was performed on naive CD8+ T cells from blood, with Jurkat cell RNA spiked in. The source of these receptors is a human donor in good health. Some libraries in this study had Jurkat cell RNA spiked in. CDR3s include the opening cysteine and the closing phenylalanine or tryptophan. D genes are given only for firm matches. Clone size is given for some rows only: seen once, a few or many times, or a class if the clone is expanded.

D	J	size	V	DNA	CDR3
NA	TRBJ1-3	NA	TRBV28	TGTGCCAGCAGTTTATGGGGGAGCTCTGGAAACACCATATATTTT	CASSLWGSSGNTIYF
NA	TRBJ2-7	few	TRBV6-1	TGTGCCAGCAGTGCCTACCTATCCTACGAGCAGTACTTC	CASSAYLSYEQYF
NA	TRBJ2-3	few	TRBV9	TGTGCCAGCAGCCCGAGGGGATTGACAGATACGCAGTATTTT	CASSPRGLTDTQYF
NA	TRBJ1-2	many	TRBV12-3/TRBV12-4	TGTGCCAGCAGTATGGGGGGTAACTATGGCTACACCTTC	CASSMGGNYGYTF
NA	TRBJ2-7	few	TRBV6-5	TGTGCCAGCAGTTCGGGGCCGTCCTACGAGCAGTACTTC	CASSSGPSYEQYF
NA	TRBJ2-1	NA	TRBV18	TGTGCCAGCTCACCTGAGTGGGACTCCTACAATGAGCAGTTCTTC	CASSPEWDSYNEQFF
NA	TRBJ2-7	many	TRBV4-3	TGCGCCAGCAGCCACGATACAGGTTACGAGCAGTACTTC	CASSHDTGYEQYF
NA	TRBJ2-4	NA	TRBV11-2	TGTGCCAGCAGCTTATTAGGTTCGGGGGCGAACATTCAGTACTTC	CASSLLGSGANIQYF
TRBD1	TRBJ2-7	few	TRBV27	TGTGCCAGCAGTTCATCACCGACAGGGGGCAACGAGCAGTACTTC	CASSSSPTGGNEQYF
NA	TRBJ2-3	NA	TRBV4-2	TGTGCCAGCAGCCTCATCGGGACTACAGATACGCAGTATTTT	CASSLIGTTDTQYF
NA	TRBJ2-7	NA	TRBV9	TGTGCCAGCAGCGTAGGTAGACCGCAGGAGCAGTACTTC	CASSVGRPQEQYF
TRBD1	TRBJ2-7	few	TRBV25-1	TGTGCCAGCAGTGAATGGGGCCAGACAGGGGACTCGCTCCCGTACGAGCAGTACTTC	CASSEWGQTGDSLPYEQYF
NA	TRBJ2-4	NA	TRBV7-9	TGTGCCAGCAGCTTAGTAGGACTTAAAGACATTCAGTACTTC	CASSLVGLKDIQYF
NA	TRBJ1-5	NA	TRBV12-3/TRBV12-4	TGTGCCAGCTGTCAGGGGAATCAGCCCCAGCATTTT	CASCQGNQPQHF
TRBD2	TRBJ2-5	few	TRBV12-3/TRBV12-4	TGTGCCAGCAGGGGGGGGAGTTCGGAGACCCAGTACTTC	CASRGGSSETQYF
NA	TRBJ1-1	NA	TRBV28	TGTGCCAGCAGTCCCCCAAGACGGAATGAAGCTTTCTTT	CASSPPRRNEAFF
NA	TRBJ1-5	NA	TRBV13	TGTGCCAGCAGCTCAGGACGCGGTGGCAATCAGCCCCAGCATTTT	CASSSGRGGNQPQHF
NA	TRBJ1-5	many	TRBV2	TGTGCCAGCAAGGACGTATATAGCAATCAGCCCCAGCATTTT	CASKDVYSNQPQHF
NA	TRBJ2-3	NA	TRBV6-2/TRBV6-3	TGTGCCAGCAGTTCCTTGGAGACTAGCACAGATACGCAGTATTTT	CASSSLETSTDTQYF
NA	TRBJ2-7	NA	TRBV27	TGTGCCACCGGACAGAACTACGAGCAGTACTTC	CATGQNYEQYF
NA	TRBJ2-2	NA	TRBV6-5	TGTGCCAGCAAAACCTACCAAACCGGGACAGCTATGACCGGGGGGCTGTTTTTT	CASKTYQTGTAMTGGLFF
TRBD2	TRBJ2-3	NA	TRBV4-2	TGTGCCAGCAGCCAGGCGGGGGGTTTAGGGGATACGCAGTATTTT	CASSQAGGLGDTQYF
NA	TRBJ2-5	many	TRBV5-8	TGTGCCAGCAGCTTAGGATACAGCAGCCAAGAGACCCAGTACTTC	CASSLGYSSQETQYF
NA	TRBJ2-3	NA	TRBV5-6	TGTGCCAGCAACACCGGAAGCACAGATACGCAGTATTTT	CASNTGSTDTQYF
NA	TRBJ2-7	few	TRBV12-3/TRBV12-4	TGTGCCAGCAGTTCCCCGGAACGTCCTCGATACGAGCAGTACTTC	CASSSPERPRYEQYF
TRBD1	TRBJ2-5	NA	TRBV15	TGTGCCACCAGCACAGGACAGGGAGTACAAGAGACCCAGTACTTC	CATSTGQGVQETQYF
NA	TRBJ1-6	NA	TRBV7-2	TGTGCCAGCAGCTTGAGCGGGCAGGGCTATAATTCACCCCTCCACTTT	CASSLSGQGYNSPLHF
TRBD1	TRBJ1-1	NA	TRBV2	TGTGCCAGTGGGGACAGGGATAACACTGAAGCTTTCTTT	CASGDRDNTEAFF
TRBD2	TRBJ2-5	once	TRBV27	TGTGCCAGCAGTTCACCTGGGGGGGCCCAGTACTTC	CASSSPGGAQYF